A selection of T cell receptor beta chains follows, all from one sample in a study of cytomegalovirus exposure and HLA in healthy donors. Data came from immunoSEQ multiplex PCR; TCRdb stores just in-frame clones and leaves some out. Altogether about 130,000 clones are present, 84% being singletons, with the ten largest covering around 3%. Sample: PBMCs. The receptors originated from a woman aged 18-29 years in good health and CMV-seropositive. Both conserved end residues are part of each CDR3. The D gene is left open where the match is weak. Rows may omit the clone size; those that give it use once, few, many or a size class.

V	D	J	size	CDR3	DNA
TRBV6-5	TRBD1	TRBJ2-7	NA	CASSYYRDRTHEQYF	TGTGCCAGCAGTTACTATCGGGACAGGACCCACGAGCAGTACTTC
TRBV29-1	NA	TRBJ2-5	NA	CSVAGSAETQYF	TGCAGCGTTGCCGGGTCTGCGGAGACCCAGTACTTC
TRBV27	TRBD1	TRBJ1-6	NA	CASSSDRVSPLHF	TGTGCCAGCAGCTCAGACAGGGTATCACCCCTCCACTTT
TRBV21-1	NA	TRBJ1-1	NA	CASSKGGYTEAFF	TGTGCCAGCAGCAAAGGAGGGTACACTGAAGCTTTCTTT
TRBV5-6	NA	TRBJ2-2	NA	CASSGTLGTGELFF	TGTGCCAGCAGCGGGACTTTGGGGACCGGGGAGCTGTTTTTT
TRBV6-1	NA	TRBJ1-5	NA	CASHFEGNQPQHF	TGTGCCAGTCACTTTGAGGGCAATCAGCCCCAGCATTTT
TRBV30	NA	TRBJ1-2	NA	CANRGRGSFGYTF	TGTGCCAACAGAGGAAGGGGCAGTTTTGGCTACACCTTC
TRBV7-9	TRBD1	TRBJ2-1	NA	CSSSTRDSYNEQFF	TGTTCCAGCAGCACTCGGGACAGCTACAATGAGCAGTTCTTC
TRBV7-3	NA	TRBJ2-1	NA	CASSLTPAYNEQFF	TGTGCCAGCAGCTTGACACCAGCCTACAATGAGCAGTTCTTC
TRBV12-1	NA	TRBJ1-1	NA	CASSFKHRQGAEAFF	TGTGCCAGCAGCTTTAAACATCGCCAGGGTGCTGAAGCTTTCTTT
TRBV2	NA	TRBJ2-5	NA	CTSSGGTGGNQETQYF	TGTACCAGCAGTGGAGGAACCGGAGGTAACCAAGAGACCCAGTACTTC
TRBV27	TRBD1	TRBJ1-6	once	CASTPRDRGYNSPLHF	TGTGCCAGCACCCCCCGGGACAGGGGGTATAATTCACCCCTCCACTTT
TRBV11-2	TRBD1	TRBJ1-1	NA	CASSLGQLTEAFF	TGTGCCAGCAGCCTGGGACAGCTCACTGAAGCTTTCTTT
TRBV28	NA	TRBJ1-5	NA	CASRSTGTTHQPQHF	TGTGCCAGCAGGTCTACCGGGACAACACATCAGCCCCAGCATTTT
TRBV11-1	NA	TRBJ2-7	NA	CASSLARGNYEQYF	TGTGCCAGCAGCCTAGCCCGAGGAAACTACGAGCAGTACTTC
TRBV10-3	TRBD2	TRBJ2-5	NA	CASGTSRQETQYF	TGTGCCAGCGGGACTAGTCGGCAAGAGACCCAGTACTTC
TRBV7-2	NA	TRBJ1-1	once	CASSLAGPEQAFF	TGTGCCAGCAGCTTAGCGGGTCCGGAGCAAGCTTTCTTT
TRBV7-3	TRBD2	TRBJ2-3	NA	CASSLGRRGGTDTQYF	TGTGCCAGCAGCTTGGGGCGGCGGGGGGGCACAGATACGCAGTATTTT
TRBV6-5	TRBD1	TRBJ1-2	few	CASSYIRTGGNYGYTF	TGTGCCAGCAGTTACATCCGGACAGGGGGCAACTATGGCTACACCTTC
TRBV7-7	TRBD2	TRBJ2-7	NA	CASSSLGTKSYEQYF	TGTGCCAGCAGCTCGCTCGGGACTAAATCCTACGAGCAGTACTTC
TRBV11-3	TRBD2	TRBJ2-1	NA	CASSSSGGLYNEQFF	TGTGCCAGCAGCTCTAGCGGGGGGCTTTACAATGAGCAGTTCTTC
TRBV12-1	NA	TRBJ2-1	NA	CASSFPGGRFF	TGTGCCAGCAGCTTTCCAGGGGGCCGGTTCTTC
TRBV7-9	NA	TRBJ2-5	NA	CASRLDSEETQYF	TGTGCCAGCAGACTTGACAGTGAAGAGACCCAGTACTTC
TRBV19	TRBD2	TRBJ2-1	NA	CASSTTSGGAGNEQFF	TGTGCCAGTAGTACGACTAGCGGGGGGGCGGGCAATGAGCAGTTCTTC
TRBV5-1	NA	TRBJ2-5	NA	CASRRDPTLQETQYF	TGCGCCAGCAGGCGGGACCCAACCCTCCAAGAGACCCAGTACTTC
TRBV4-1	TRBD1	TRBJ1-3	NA	CASSQGGRGLRGNTIYF	TGCGCCAGCAGCCAAGGGGGAAGGGGGCTGCGAGGAAACACCATATATTTT
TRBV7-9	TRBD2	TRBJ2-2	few	CASSTAGTRGTGELFF	TGTGCCAGCAGCACCGCCGGGACTAGGGGAACCGGGGAGCTGTTTTTT
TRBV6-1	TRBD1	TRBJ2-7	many	CASSAPGQGLYEQYF	TGTGCCAGCAGTGCACCGGGACAGGGACTCTACGAGCAGTACTTC
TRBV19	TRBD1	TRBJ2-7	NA	CASSTYQDRGTHEQYF	TGTGCCAGTAGTACCTACCAGGACAGGGGGACCCACGAGCAGTACTTC
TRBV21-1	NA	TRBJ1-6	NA	CASSKDTKRDSPLHF	TGTGCCAGCAGTAAGGACACCAAGAGAGATTCACCCCTCCACTTT
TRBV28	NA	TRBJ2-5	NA	CASNPPAGAGVQETQYF	TGTGCCAGCAACCCCCCCGCTGGGGCAGGGGTTCAAGAGACCCAGTACTTC
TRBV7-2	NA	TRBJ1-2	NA	CASSLWANPNYGYTF	TGTGCCAGCAGCTTATGGGCTAACCCCAACTATGGCTACACCTTC
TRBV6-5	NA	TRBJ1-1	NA	CASTRGLNTEAFF	TGTGCCAGCACTAGGGGATTGAACACTGAAGCTTTCTTT
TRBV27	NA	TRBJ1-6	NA	CASSFGGYSPLHF	TGTGCCAGCAGTTTCGGGGGTTACTCACCCCTCCACTTT
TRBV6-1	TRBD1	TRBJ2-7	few	CASSPGTVYEQYF	TGTGCCAGCAGTCCCGGGACAGTCTACGAGCAGTACTTC
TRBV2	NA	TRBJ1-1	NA	CASSDPEVPGTEAFF	TGTGCCAGCAGTGACCCCGAGGTCCCGGGCACTGAAGCTTTCTTT
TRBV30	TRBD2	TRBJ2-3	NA	CAWRYQAGGLADTQYF	TGTGCCTGGAGGTACCAAGCGGGGGGGCTTGCAGATACGCAGTATTTT
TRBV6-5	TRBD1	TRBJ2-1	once	CASSYPGGNEQFF	TGTGCCAGCAGTTACCCAGGGGGCAATGAGCAGTTCTTC
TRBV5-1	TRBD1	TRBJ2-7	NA	CASSPGQGSHEQYF	TGCGCCAGCAGCCCGGGACAGGGTTCTCACGAGCAGTACTTC
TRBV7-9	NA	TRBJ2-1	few	CSSSSRGNSYNEQFF	TGTTCCAGCAGCTCGCGGGGAAACTCCTACAATGAGCAGTTCTTC
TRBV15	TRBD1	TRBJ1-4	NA	CATSRGDRGNEKLFF	TGTGCCACCAGCAGAGGCGACAGGGGTAATGAAAAACTGTTTTTT
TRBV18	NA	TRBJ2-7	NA	CASSQRGQLTYEQYF	TGTGCCAGCTCTCAAAGGGGCCAGCTTACCTACGAGCAGTACTTC
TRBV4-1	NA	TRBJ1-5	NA	CASGSEQPQHF	TGCGCCAGCGGTTCGGAGCAGCCCCAGCATTTT
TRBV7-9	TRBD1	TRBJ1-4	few	CASSQTGGLIF	TGTGCCAGCAGCCAGACAGGGGGCCTGATTTTT
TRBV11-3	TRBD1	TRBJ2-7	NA	CASSRDRGEQYF	TGTGCCAGCAGCCGTGACAGGGGTGAGCAGTACTTC
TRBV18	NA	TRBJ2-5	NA	CASSLQQETQYF	TGTGCCAGCTCACTACAGCAAGAGACCCAGTACTTC